This T cell receptor beta chain was captured in a study of STAT5B mutations in CD4+ large granular lymphocyte leukemia. Findings and caveats of the study: 8/27 top patient clones versus 2/35 control clones were TRBV06-family.

The V gene's germline CDR1 is SGHNT and CDR2 YYREEE (reference sequence). V gave up 2 bases and J gave up 3 bases; unmatched junction bases: 6. This CDR3 is 17 amino acids long. Generated by immunoSEQ multiplex PCR, the TCRdb table keeps only in-frame clones and is missing some. The sample lists some 23,000 clones, about 79% occurring once. In the case of this clone: The antigen is not known.

The rearrangement links TRBV5-4 to TRBJ2-5; 14 nucleotides line up with TRBD2. The clonotype comes from a human donor in good health. Sequencing input: CD4+ T cells from blood buffy coats. The DNA of the CDR3 is TGTGCCAGCAGCTTACGACTAGCGGGAGGGGGTGAAGAGACCCAGTACTTC. It translates to CASSLRLAGGGEETQYF.